The source of this TCR beta chain is a study of T cell responses to AZD1222 COVID-19 vaccine. Clones were sequenced by immunoSEQ multiplex PCR, and TCRdb holds only the in-frame ones, with some missing. The sample has under 130,000 clones, more than 85% seen once. CDR3 length: 15 amino acids. Germline V gene lookup returns CDR1 LNHDA and CDR2 SQIVND (reference sequence). Germline trimming cut 5 bases from V and 0 bases from J; bases unmatched to any gene: 5. The chain recombines TRBV19 with TRBJ2-3; 7 bases are shared with TRBD1. Sequenced here: peripheral blood, sampled on day 0 of AZD1222 vaccination. This receptor was identified in an adult in good health. The CDR3 loop reads CASSAGTASTDTQYF. CDR3 DNA: TGTGCCAGTAGTGCCGGGACAGCTAGCACAGATACGCAGTATTTT.